This TCR beta chain was sequenced in a study of cytomegalovirus exposure and HLA in healthy donors (TCRdb year 2017). Regarding the research as a whole: In an earlier analysis of 450 to 750 of the donors, approximately 260 Gb of sequence data and 120 million or so unique TCR beta sequences from 180 million or so T cells were reported. About 300 gigabases of sequencing data and around 80 million unique TCR sequences made up an early release that covered some 640 HLA-typed donors. Of the roughly 390 genotyped donors, approximately 81% were placed in the genetic ancestry cluster associated with self-reported Caucasian donors. The study was designed to test whether signatures of past pathogen exposure could be identified by cataloging public T cell receptors. Using immunosequencing, the study profiled T cell repertoires from roughly 650 subjects and related those repertoires to cytomegalovirus serostatus. In addition to the first cohort of 666 subjects, a separate validation cohort of approximately 120 different subjects was used. To predict cytomegalovirus infection status, the study brought together high-throughput TCR immunosequencing, statistical association of individual TCRs with disease status, and machine learning. In a later analysis, previously published TCR beta repertoires from 500 to 750 donors were re-analyzed and high-resolution HLA genotyping was added so that TCR occurrence patterns could be studied. The later analysis used no new phenotypic data to find candidate immune exposures, relying instead on TCR beta sequences and their occurrence across donors. An earlier analysis of fewer than 700 of the donors applied high-throughput TCR beta sequencing to assess whether each TCR beta V gene segment acted as functional or pseudogenic. Donor age, sex, ethnicity and CMV serostatus were collected together with the repertoire data. A later genetic analysis took genome-wide SNP genotypes for about 55% of the 666 donors and used that subset as a discovery cohort. Every repertoire in the discovery cohort had been generated on one and the same sequencing platform. HLA typing included class I and class II loci at four-digit resolution. Typing coverage varied by locus: roughly 629-630 donors for A, B, C, DRB1 and DQB1; around 560 for DQA1; around 610 for DPA1; under 490 for DPB1. Several DR-DQ haplotypes were treated as single units for association and clustering because of strong linkage in the cohort. Across approximately 400 genotyped donors of the cohort, an average of roughly 200,000 unique TCR beta nucleotide sequences per donor were sequenced, and around 20% of those sequences were non-productive.

Regarding this clone: It has no known antigen specificity. No qualities accompany the bases; no much larger clone lies one base away.

Receptors were amplified or captured by the immunoSEQ multiplex PCR assay. A mixture of 60 forward primers for TCR Vbeta segments and 13 reverse primers for TCR Jbeta segments was used in the multiplex PCR. Amplification of the CDR3 region of rearranged TCR beta genes was performed with a multiplex PCR assay on genomic DNA. On the Illumina HiSeq System, the amplified TCR beta libraries were sequenced as 87-base-pair reads. From the authors' description of their analysis: A later analysis counted around 72 million unique TCR beta chains across the 690 or so repertoires, and roughly 11 million of these chains were shared by at least two donors. To remove PCR and sequencing errors, raw reads were error-corrected and collapsed into unique sequences using a nearest-neighbor algorithm that merged closely related sequences. Alignment of CDR3 sequences to IMGT reference sequences was used to assign V, D and J gene segments. For a sequence to be retained, at least a six-nucleotide match to both a V gene segment and a J gene segment was required. A rearrangement counted as productive if the CDR3 had no stop codons and remained in frame with V and J, and every other rearrangement counted as non-productive. Following IMGT convention, CDR3 was defined as the stretch from the second conserved V-encoded cysteine up to the conserved J-encoded phenylalanine. Sequences without an unambiguous match to a single V gene segment were excluded from the earlier analysis of 450 to 650 of the donors. An earlier analysis of under 750 of the donors called V segments functional above 56.7% productive rearrangements and segregating when the between-donor standard deviation exceeded 5%. A statistical classification framework was developed to diagnose cytomegalovirus status using the catalog of TCR beta chain sequences. A later analysis assigned V and J genes by comparing TCR nucleotide sequences with IMGT/GENE-DB human TR gene sequences. A later analysis assigned CDR3 sequences and most-parsimonious VDJ recombination scenarios with the TCRdist pipeline. In a later analysis, every TCR beta chain was defined by the combination of its CDR3 amino acid sequence and its V-gene family, and reads without a unique V-gene family were dropped. In a later analysis, 450 to 600 highly shared, low-generation-probability nucleotide sequences were removed to address suspected cross-contamination and a sequencing artifact. In a later analysis, a clonal expansion index was calculated for each public chain from normalized within-repertoire ranks of inferred template counts. A later analysis computed generation probabilities with a VDJ recombination model fitted to out-of-frame rearrangements, and checked the results against IGoR. A later analysis scored TCR-TCR, TCR-HLA and TCR-CMV co-occurrence with hypergeometric tests, applying a repertoire-size bias correction to TCR pairs. False discovery rates were estimated in a later analysis by permuting HLA or CMV assignments 20 times. In a later analysis, co-occurring TCRs were grouped using DBSCAN, and TCRdist sequence similarity was added for clustering within HLA-allele-positive subsets. Repertoires with fewer than 30,000 or more than 120,000 public chains were left out of co-occurrence clustering, as were several repertoires with anomalous nucleotide sharing. In TCRdb, the immuneACCESS table is reduced to in-frame sequences with V and J assigned. These tables do not hold every clone; where another copy was compared, an unresolved V gene accounts for under half, and the others remain unexplained. The DNA was the basis for D and trimming; V, J and clone size are from that table. Here the sample has around 110,000 clones; roughly 80% occur a single time. The ten most abundant clones make up roughly 3.4% of the sample.

At the junction V is shortened by 2 bases and J by 4 bases, with 14 bases in between. Via the germline V gene, CDR1 is LGHNA and CDR2 YNFKEQ. Counted from cysteine to phenylalanine, this CDR3 has 16 amino acids. Kept here is only the CDR3 DNA, which spans 48 bases and is read in frame from base 1. Points the paper makes about the study in general: Because the 87-base-pair reads could not distinguish some IMGT-functional V segments, including TRBV6-2 and TRBV6-3, those segments were excluded. In vitro tests confirmed that a few of the cytomegalovirus-associated TCR beta chains recognize cytomegalovirus antigens. A later analysis associated some 17,000 TCR beta sequences with specific HLA alleles at a false discovery rate of 0.05. A further reported finding was that TCR beta sequences accurately predicted the HLA-A and HLA-B alleles for most subjects in the first cohort. Most CMV-associated TCR beta chains appeared to be HLA-restricted in a later analysis, and the HLA associations seemed to be driven largely by CMV exposure. The only immune exposure information available for the cohort was CMV serostatus. Correlated functional status among segregating V segments might reflect linkage disequilibrium, but an unknown experimental factor could not be ruled out. A later analysis found that HLA-associated TCR beta chains were more clonally expanded and had lower generation probabilities than equally common non-associated chains. According to a later analysis, parvovirus B19, influenza, CMV and Epstein-Barr virus appeared linked to several top co-occurrence clusters. HLA typing was unavailable for some donors at each locus, so association tests used only the typed subset. The classifier was reported to diagnose cytomegalovirus status with high specificity and sensitivity in both the original and validation cohorts. Sequencing depth was assumed to be roughly uniform across donors in the presence/absence analyses, though that assumption may not hold. The cohort was sequenced for TCR beta chains only, and without alpha or paired-chain data the features that could be detected were limited. An earlier analysis of approximately 570 of the donors showed that most TCR beta V segments appeared in productive rearrangements either about 90% or about 30% of the time, which broadly matched IMGT annotations. The earlier analysis of fewer than 750 of the donors excluded about 16 rarely observed V segments, including chromosome 9 orphons, because counts were too low. Across donors, most TCR sequences were observed very rarely, whereas some public TCRs were present in many individuals. According to a later genetic analysis, donors in an Asian-associated ancestry cluster had fewer N-insertions in productive TCRs than the approximately 670-donor mean. The authors suggested that the approach could potentially be extended to other disease states and immunological phenotypes. Strong co-occurrence of HLA alleles, especially DR and DQ, made assigning TCR associations to individual alleles difficult. In a later analysis, TCR association rates were found to vary across HLA loci, with the most associated TCRs seen for DRB1 alleles and the fewest for HLA-C alleles. A cluster of highly shared sequence variants was judged likely to be a technical artifact of the sequencing pipeline. In a later genetic analysis, a missense DCLRE1C variant was associated with V-gene and J-gene trimming of TCR beta chains, and the association was replicated in an independent cohort. In the study, 150 to 200 TCR beta chains were listed as associated with cytomegalovirus.

In total, roughly 670 healthy bone marrow donors made up the cohort. At the time of sampling, all cohort members were nominally healthy, though unrecorded immune exposures were likely present. The donor tested CMV seronegative and was one of the 352 seronegative cohort members. Each donor provided a peripheral blood sample, and peripheral blood mononuclear cells were used for TCR beta sequencing. The Qiagen DNeasy Blood Extraction Kit was used to extract genomic DNA from the blood cell samples. This TCR came from a man between 60 and 75 years old in good health and CMV-seronegative. The chain couples TRBV4-2 to TRBJ2-2; a tentative D call is TRBD1 (6 bases match). Material for sequencing was PBMCs. The CDR3 region has the sequence CASSQYTGKSTGELFF. The bases read TGTGCCAGCAGCCAATATACAGGGAAGTCCACCGGGGAGCTGTTTTTT.